These 30 T cell receptor beta chains were all obtained from the same sample, sequenced in a study of blood T cells in healthy people across ages. Primed by a sample-barcoded 5' primer and a J-beta primer mix, a second PCR proceeded for about 7 to 12 cycles. TCRdb reprocessed the 5' RACE reads via MiXCR and lists one record per CDR3 protein. Here the sample spans some 1.7 million distinct CDR3 sequences, about 28% being singletons. The sequencing input was blood. The receptors stem from a woman in her twenties or thirties in good health.

The chain links TRBV4-2 to TRBJ1-1, with D possibly matching TRBD1 (5 bases). The CDR3 is 14 residues long. CDR1 is LGHNA and CDR2 is YNFKEQ in the germline V gene. Trimming stripped 1 base from V and 11 bases from J, with 17 bases between. CDR3 amino acids: CASSQAGRDHDAFF. The CDR3 DNA sequence: TGTGCCAGCAGCCAAGCTGGGAGGGACCATGACGCTTTCTTT.

About this clonotype: This may arise from a read error, as a much more abundant clone is one base away. V usage is TRBV12-3 or TRBV12-4 and J usage is TRBJ2-5; TRBD2 agrees at 7 bases. The CDR3 is 14 amino acids. V was pared by 10 bases and J by 5 bases, with 13 bases of the junction left unmatched. This chain's CDR3 is CANTQRGRMETQYF. In nucleotides, the CDR3 is TGTGCCAACACCCAGCGGGGAAGAATGGAGACCCAGTACTTC.

A few counts support this clonotype. The V gene is TRBV12-3 or TRBV12-4, the J gene TRBJ2-5; 8 nucleotides line up with TRBD1. Trimming at V came to 7 bases and at J to 1 base, leaving 8 bases not matched to a gene. CDR3 length: 15 residues. The CDR3 coding sequence is TGTGCCAGCACTTCCGGGACAGGATTCCAAGAGACCCAGTACTTC. It translates to CASTSGTGFQETQYF.

The V and J genes are TRBV27 and TRBJ2-1; 7 bases are a match to TRBD1. The CDR3 is 13 residues long. CDR1 MNHEY and CDR2 SMNVEV come from the germline V gene (reference sequence). J lost 12 bases, V lost 6 bases, and 11 bases had no gene match. CDR3 in amino acids: CASRGRQGSRQFF. The CDR3 DNA is TGTGCCAGCAGGGGAAGACAGGGATCAAGGCAGTTCTTC.

This clonotype has more than one count but fewer than ten. This chain connects TRBV29-1 to TRBJ1-4, with D uncertain. The CDR3 runs 11 residues. V lost 8 bases, J lost 7 bases, and 11 bases lay in between. CDR1 is SQVTM and CDR2 is ANQGSEA in the germline V gene. The chain's CDR3 is CSSVWGEKLFF. The CDR3, as DNA: TGCAGCAGCGTATGGGGTGAAAAACTGTTTTTT.

CDR3 coding DNA: TGTGCCAGCAGTGACGACTCCCGCACAGATACGCAGTATTTT. The encoded protein is CASSDDSRTDTQYF. J is TRBJ2-3 and V is TRBV25-1; no clear D gene. CDR1 and CDR2 (germline): MGHDK, SYGVNS. V was clipped by 3 bases and J by 1 base, with 8 bases between them. The CDR3 runs 14 residues.

CDR3 amino acids: CASSPTGIPYTDTQYF. CDR3 bases: TGTGCCAGCAGCCCGACCGGAATACCCTACACAGATACGCAGTATTTT. This chain links TRBV11-2 with TRBJ2-3, with D hard to call. V was shortened by 5 bases and J by 2 bases, with 17 bases between the two germline ends. The CDR3 runs 16 residues. Germline CDR1 and CDR2: SGHAT and FQNNGV.

This clonotype was seen many times. This chain's CDR3 is CASKVDPQANEQYF. The CDR3 DNA sequence: TGCGCCAGCAAGGTGGATCCACAGGCGAACGAGCAGTACTTC. The V and J genes are TRBV5-1 and TRBJ2-7, with D maybe TRBD1 (5 bases). V shed 6 bases and J shed 5 bases, with 18 bases lying between them. CDR3 length equals 14 residues. Germline V lookup: CDR1 SGHRS, CDR2 YFSETQ.

The rearrangement joins TRBV29-1 to TRBJ1-2; D is ambiguous. Germline loops: CDR1 SQVTM, CDR2 ANQGSEA. The CDR3 spans 10 residues. V lost 1 base to trimming and J lost 7 bases, with 4 bases between them. CDR3 amino acids: CSVEGPGYTF. The CDR3, as DNA: TGCAGCGTTGAAGGCCCTGGCTACACCTTC.

Points on this clonotype: One base away lies a much larger clone, so this may be a sequencing read error. The chain couples TRBV3-1 to TRBJ2-1; D not resolved. Germline V gene lookup returns CDR1 LGHDT and CDR2 YNNKEL (reference sequence). The CDR3 runs to 15 residues. V lost 1 base to trimming and J lost 8 bases, with 15 bases between them. The CDR3 sequence is CASSQGLERTDEQFF. CDR3 DNA: TGTGCCAGCAGCCAAGGTCTTGAGCGAACGGATGAGCAGTTCTTC.

The chain uses TRBV12-5 and TRBJ1-5; 7 bases align to TRBD1. Trimming at V came to 4 bases and at J to 7 bases, leaving 7 bases not matched to a gene. The CDR3 extends over 14 amino acids. Germline loops: CDR1 LGHNT, CDR2 FRNRAP. DNA for the CDR3: TGTGCTAGTGGTTCAGGACAGGCCGAGCAGCCCCAGCATTTT. Translating it yields CASGSGQAEQPQHF.

The V and J genes are TRBV6-6 and TRBJ2-7, with D possibly being TRBD2 (5 bases). The CDR3 covers 15 residues. The ends were cut back, 4 bases at V and 0 bases at J, with 13 bases in the middle. Germline-derived CDR1 and CDR2 are MNHNY and SVGAGI (reference sequence). CDR3 DNA: TGTGCCAGCAGTTTTTTGGCTAGCCTCTCCTACGAGCAGTACTTC. Translating it yields CASSFLASLSYEQYF.

For this clonotype: Given the absence of the conserved phenylalanine or tryptophan at the CDR3 end, a read error is likely. This chain joins TRBV12-3 or TRBV12-4 and TRBJ1-6; D unclear. V was cut by 6 bases and J by 5 bases, with 11 bases left in between. This CDR3 is built from 14 residues. The CDR3 nucleotides read TGTGCCAGCAGGGCCCCGGGCCATAATTCACCCCTCCACCTT. This translates into CASRAPGHNSPLHL.

The table lists this clonotype with a few counts. This chain uses TRBV27 with TRBJ1-1; 10 nucleotides match TRBD1. With V trimmed by 2 bases and J by 11 bases, 5 bases remained unmatched. Per the germline V gene, CDR1 is MNHEY and CDR2 is SMNVEV (reference sequence). CDR3 length equals 13 residues. CDR3 sequence: CASSLRDRGKAFF. The CDR3 bases are TGTGCCAGCAGTTTAAGGGACAGGGGAAAGGCTTTCTTT.

This clonotype was detected only a few times. The CDR3 spells CAISESGLAGSEQYF. The DNA for the CDR3 is TGTGCCATCAGTGAGTCGGGGCTAGCGGGAAGCGAGCAGTACTTC. The V and J genes are TRBV10-3 and TRBJ2-7, with TRBD2 identical over 9 bases. J was trimmed by 6 bases and V by 0 bases; bases with no gene match: 6. Germline CDR1 reads ENHRY; CDR2 reads SYGVKD. CDR3 size: 15 residues.

The chain is built from TRBV12-3 or TRBV12-4 and TRBJ1-3, with D uncertain. This CDR3 has 14 amino acids. Trimming pared 4 bases from V and 3 bases from J, leaving 10 bases between. This chain's CDR3 is CASSSRTGGNTIYF. Here the CDR3 DNA reads TGTGCCAGCAGTTCCCGTACCGGTGGAAACACCATATATTTT.

With regard to this clonotype: A much larger clone lies one base from this, so it may be a read error. This rearrangement joins TRBV20-1 to TRBJ2-7, with 9 nucleotides matching TRBD2. The germline V gene encodes CDR1 DFQATT and CDR2 SNEGSKA (reference sequence). This CDR3 region has 14 residues. V lost 2 bases, J lost 4 bases, and 6 bases stayed unmatched. CDR3 coding DNA: TGCAGTGCTAGACATAGCGGGAGTGCGTACGAGCAGTACTTC. This gives the protein CSARHSGSAYEQYF.

A word on this clonotype: A much larger clone is a single base away; this may be a read error. CDR3 DNA: TGTGCCACCAGTGACGCGGGACAGTACCAAGAGACCCAGTACTTC. The encoded protein is CATSDAGQYQETQYF. The chain employs TRBV24-1 and TRBJ2-5; maybe TRBD1 (7 bases). This CDR3 comprises 15 residues. Trimming left V 4 bases short and J 0 bases short, with 11 bases between. CDR1 is KGHDR and CDR2 is SFDVKD in the germline V gene.

DNA of the CDR3: TGCGCCGGCGGCGGGTACAATGAGCAGTTCTTC. Protein sequence: CAGGGYNEQFF. The chain uses TRBV10-2 and TRBJ2-1; perhaps TRBD2 as D (5 bases). V was clipped by 11 bases and J by 4 bases, with 9 bases between them. Per germline, CDR1 WSHSY and CDR2 SAAADI. This CDR3 is 11 amino acids long.

The rearrangement links TRBV5-1 to TRBJ2-7, with 7 bases that match TRBD1. The germline V gene encodes CDR1 SGHRS and CDR2 YFSETQ. The CDR3 runs 14 residues. The V and J ends lost 4 bases and 2 bases, in that order; junction bases with no gene match: 6. The CDR3 protein is CASSHPGTAYEQYF. As DNA, the CDR3 is TGCGCCAGCAGCCACCCAGGGACAGCCTACGAGCAGTACTTC. Complete variable domain (other parts from reference TRBV5-1 and TRBJ2-7): KAGVTQTPRYLIKTRGQQVTLSCSPISGHRSVSWYQQTPGQGLQFLFEYFSETQRNKGNFPGRFSGRQFSNSRSEMNVSTLELGDSALYLCASSHPGTAYEQYFGPGTRLTVT.

The genes are TRBV11-1 and TRBJ2-7; D might be TRBD1 (5 bases). The germline V and J ends were trimmed by 2 bases and 6 bases, with 17 bases remaining between them. There are 15 residues in the CDR3. CDR1 SGHAT and CDR2 FQDESV come from the germline V gene (reference sequence). In DNA, the CDR3 is TGTGCCAGCAGCTTACGACAGTTGAGTAACCTCGAGCAGTACTTC. Amino acids: CASSLRQLSNLEQYF.

The J gene is TRBJ2-1, the V gene TRBV5-5, with TRBD2 matching 8 bases. The end of the DNA fits TRBJ2-7 better, so the J call may be wrong. The germline V gene encodes CDR1 SGHKS and CDR2 YYEKEE (reference sequence). CDR3 length equals 16 residues. CDR3 nucleotide sequence: TGTGCCAGCAGCTTGAGGGGTAGCGGGAATTTCAATGAGCAGTACTTC. It specifies CASSLRGSGNFNEQYF.

V is TRBV7-9 and J is TRBJ1-4; 8 bases map to TRBD1. Looked up from germline, CDR1 is SEHNR and CDR2 is FQNEAQ (reference sequence). This CDR3 region has 13 residues. Trimming removed 5 bases from V and 10 bases from J; junction bases left unmatched: 6. The chain's CDR3 is CASSLEQGGKLFF. Here the CDR3 DNA reads TGTGCCAGCAGCCTCGAACAGGGGGGAAAACTGTTTTTT. Using reference TRBV7-9 and TRBJ1-4 for the parts outside the CDR3, the full variable domain is DTGVSQNPRHKITKRGQNVTFRCDPISEHNRLYWYRQTLGQGPEFLTYFQNEAQLEKSRLLSDRFSAERPKGSFSTLEIQRTEQGDSAMYLCASSLEQGGKLFFGSGTQLSVL.

The V and J genes are TRBV6-5 and TRBJ2-5, with D maybe TRBD2 (7 bases). Trimming pared 2 bases from V and 11 bases from J, leaving 27 bases between. CDR3 length: 17 amino acids. Germline assignment: CDR1 MNHEY and CDR2 SVGAGI. This CDR3 reads CASSYDPRGAPNNEQYF. DNA of the CDR3: TGTGCCAGCAGTTACGACCCACGGGGGGCGCCTAATAATGAGCAGTACTTC.

This clonotype was found a few times. The chain recombines TRBV7-9 with TRBJ2-3; 15 bases map to TRBD2. CDR1 SEHNR and CDR2 FQNEAQ come from the germline V gene (reference sequence). V lost 5 bases and J lost 2; bases outside the gene matches: 11. The CDR3 is made up of 19 amino acids. This CDR3 reads CASSPGLAGGPELTDTQYF. The CDR3 region has the DNA TGTGCCAGCAGCCCGGGACTAGCGGGGGGCCCCGAACTCACAGATACGCAGTATTTT.

This rearrangement joins TRBV5-1 to TRBJ2-1; 9 nucleotides match TRBD1. This CDR3 has 16 residues. Trimming took 2 bases from V and 8 from J; bases not matched to a gene: 11. CDR1 is SGHRS and CDR2 is YFSETQ in the germline V gene. This CDR3 is CASSFGNRGLVDEQFF. For the CDR3, the DNA is TGCGCCAGCAGCTTCGGGAACAGGGGGCTGGTCGATGAGCAGTTCTTC.

This sequence joins TRBV6-1 and TRBJ2-1; tentatively, D is TRBD2 (6 bases). The J call may be incorrect, as the DNA end agrees better with TRBJ2-7. The CDR3 has 16 residues. Germline CDR1 is MNHNS and CDR2 is SASEGT. The CDR3 sequence: CASRFDRDSPYNEQYF. CDR3 in DNA: TGTGCCAGCAGATTCGACCGGGACTCCCCCTACAATGAGCAGTACTTC.

This clonotype was detected many times. The chain uses TRBV29-1 and TRBJ2-7; D unclear. Germline V gene sequence: CDR1 SQVTM, CDR2 ANQGSEA. The CDR3 runs to 12 residues. Trimming cost V 3 bases and J 0 bases, with 6 bases left between them. The CDR3 region has the DNA TGCAGCGTTGAGGACGGCTCCTACGAGCAGTACTTC. Translated: CSVEDGSYEQYF.

This clonotype was observed a handful of times. The gene calls are TRBV28 and TRBJ1-2; D is uncertain. Germline CDR1 and CDR2: MDHEN and SYDVKM. The CDR3 sequence is 13 residues long. Trimming cost V 2 bases and J 4 bases, with 8 bases left between them. For the CDR3, the DNA is TGTGCCAGCAGTTTAGAGTTAAGCTATGGCTACACCTTC. Protein: CASSLELSYGYTF.

This sequence joins TRBV5-1 and TRBJ1-2; TRBD1 agrees at 7 bases. The trim removed 0 bases at V and 4 bases at J, leaving 6 bases unmatched. In germline, CDR1 is SGHRS, CDR2 YFSETQ. The CDR3 extends over 15 amino acids. The CDR3 loop reads CASSLASGQTYGYTF. The CDR3 coding sequence is TGCGCCAGCAGCTTGGCTTCGGGACAGACCTATGGCTACACCTTC.